This TCR beta chain was obtained from a study of shared clonotypes between healthy human individuals. Unsorted PBMC contributed approximately 0.3 ug DNA, 25,000 to 35,000 T cell genomes, to each replicate PCR. It was on ten immunoSEQ deep assay plates that unsorted PBMC DNA was sequenced. Only in-frame clones appear in the TCRdb table, and some are missing; sequencing was by immunoSEQ multiplex PCR. The sample contains 450,000 to 500,000 clones, more than 65% of which appear only once. The germline V and J ends were trimmed by 3 bases and 2 bases, with 7 bases remaining between them. The CDR3 is 13 amino acids. Germline CDR1 LNHDA, CDR2 SQIVND (reference sequence). Notes on this clone: The sample has other DNA sequences that encode this CDR3 too.

Material: PBMCs. The chain recombines TRBV19 with TRBJ1-1, with D hard to call. This TCR was sampled from a woman aged 40 to 50 in good health. Some clones in this sample may be carry-over from other donors' samples. CDR3 region: CASSMGGNTEAFF. Here the CDR3 DNA reads TGTGCCAGTAGTATGGGTGGAAACACTGAAGCTTTCTTT.